This T cell receptor beta chain comes out of a study of CD8+CD57+ T cells in acquired aplastic anemia. Study-level information: DNA recovered from sorted CD4+ and CD8+ cells had a mean of about 3 ug. As sequenced from healthy donors, CD4+ cells averaged around 11 million reads.

Points on this clonotype: Antigen specificity is unknown.

Study-wide findings and caveats: Between patients and controls, around 31 CD8+ CDR3 sequences were found in common. Patients showed no significant difference from controls in CD8+ Simpson's diversity.

Genomic DNA was employed as the template in profiling TCR beta VDJ and CDR3. TCRdb fed the reads into MiXCR, producing one record per CDR3 protein. The data contain around 180,000 distinct CDR3 sequences, about 60% of them singletons. CDR3 length: 14 amino acids. Germline V gene data show CDR1 as SEHNR and CDR2 as FQNEAQ (reference sequence). The germline V and J ends were trimmed by 2 bases and 2 bases, with 8 bases remaining between them. The sequenced sample consisted of sorted CD4+, CD8+, or CD8+CD57+ T cells (not recorded which) from PBMCs. This chain joins TRBV7-9 and TRBJ2-3, with no clear D. This TCR came from a human donor in good health. In nucleotides, the CDR3 is TGTGCCAGCAGCTTACTCGGCCTCACAGATACGCAGTATTTT. Amino acids: CASSLLGLTDTQYF.